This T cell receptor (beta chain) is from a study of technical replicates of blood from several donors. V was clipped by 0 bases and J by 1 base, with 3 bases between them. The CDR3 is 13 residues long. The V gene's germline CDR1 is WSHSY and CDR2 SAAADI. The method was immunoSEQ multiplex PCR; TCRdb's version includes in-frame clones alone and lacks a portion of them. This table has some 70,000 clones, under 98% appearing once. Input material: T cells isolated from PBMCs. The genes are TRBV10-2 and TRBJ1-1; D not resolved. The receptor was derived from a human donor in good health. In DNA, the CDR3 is TGCGCCAGCAGTGAGTCTCGGAACACTGAAGCTTTCTTT. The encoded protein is CASSESRNTEAFF.